This T cell receptor (beta chain) was sequenced for a study of CD8+CD57+ T cells in acquired aplastic anemia. Genomic DNA, serving as template, underwent TCR beta VDJ and CDR3 profiling. TCRdb passed the reads through MiXCR, listing each CDR3 protein once. The sample carries 200,000 to 300,000 distinct CDR3 sequences, about 44% recorded once. All sequencing subjects had displayed CD8+CD57+ cell expansion on flow cytometry. This clonotype was picked up many times. This CDR3 is 15 amino acids long. CDR1 LGHNA and CDR2 YSLEER come from the germline V gene. The V end lost 3 bases, the J end lost 2 bases, and 14 bases lay between the germline ends.

This chain links TRBV4-3 with TRBJ2-7; D perhaps matches TRBD1 (6 bases). The material sequenced was sorted CD4+, CD8+, or CD8+CD57+ T cells (not recorded which) from PBMCs. The receptor was derived from a human donor with aplastic anemia. CDR3 DNA: TGCGCCAGCAGCCATGAAAGGACAGCGGCCTACGAGCAGTACTTC. It specifies CASSHERTAAYEQYF.